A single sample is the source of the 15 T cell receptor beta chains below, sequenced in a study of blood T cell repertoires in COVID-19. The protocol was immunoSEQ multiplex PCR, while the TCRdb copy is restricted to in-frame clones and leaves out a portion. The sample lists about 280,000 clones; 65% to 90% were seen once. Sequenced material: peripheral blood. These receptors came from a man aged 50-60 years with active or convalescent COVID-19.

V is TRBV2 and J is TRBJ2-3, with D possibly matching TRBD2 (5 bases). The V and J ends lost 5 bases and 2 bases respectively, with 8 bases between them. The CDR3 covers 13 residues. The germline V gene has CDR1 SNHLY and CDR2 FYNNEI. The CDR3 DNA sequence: TGTGCCAGCAGTCGGGATTTCACAGATACGCAGTATTTT. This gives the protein CASSRDFTDTQYF.

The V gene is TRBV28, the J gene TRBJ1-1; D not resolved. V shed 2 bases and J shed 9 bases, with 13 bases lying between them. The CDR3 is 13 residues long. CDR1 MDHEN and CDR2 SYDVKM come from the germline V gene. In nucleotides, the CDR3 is TGTGCCAGCAGTTTAGCGTTAGTCAGGAAAGCTTTCTTT. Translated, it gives CASSLALVRKAFF.

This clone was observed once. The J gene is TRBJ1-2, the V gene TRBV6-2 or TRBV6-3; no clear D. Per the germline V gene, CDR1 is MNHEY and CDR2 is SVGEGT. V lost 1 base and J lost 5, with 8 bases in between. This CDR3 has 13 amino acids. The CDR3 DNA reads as TGTGCCAGCAGTTACTACACGACTTATGGCTACACCTTC. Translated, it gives CASSYYTTYGYTF.

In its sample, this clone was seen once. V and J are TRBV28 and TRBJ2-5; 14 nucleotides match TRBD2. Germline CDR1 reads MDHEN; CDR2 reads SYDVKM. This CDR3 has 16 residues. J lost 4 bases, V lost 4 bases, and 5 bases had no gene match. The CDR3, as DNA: TGTGCCAGCAGTTCCGGACTAGCGGGAGGATTAGAGACCCAGTACTTC. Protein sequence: CASSSGLAGGLETQYF.

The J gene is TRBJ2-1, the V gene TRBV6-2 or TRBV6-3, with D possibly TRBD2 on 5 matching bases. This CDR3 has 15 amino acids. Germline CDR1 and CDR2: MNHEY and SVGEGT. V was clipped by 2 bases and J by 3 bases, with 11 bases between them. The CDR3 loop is CASSYERRNYNEQFF. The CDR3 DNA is TGTGCCAGCAGTTACGAGCGGCGAAACTACAATGAGCAGTTCTTC.

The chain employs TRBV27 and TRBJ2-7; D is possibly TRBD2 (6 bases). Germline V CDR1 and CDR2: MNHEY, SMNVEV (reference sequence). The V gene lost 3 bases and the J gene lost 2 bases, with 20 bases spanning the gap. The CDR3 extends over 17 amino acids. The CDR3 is CASSLRGAGGATYEQYF. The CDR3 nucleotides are TGTGCCAGCAGTTTGCGCGGGGCGGGTGGGGCCACCTACGAGCAGTACTTC.

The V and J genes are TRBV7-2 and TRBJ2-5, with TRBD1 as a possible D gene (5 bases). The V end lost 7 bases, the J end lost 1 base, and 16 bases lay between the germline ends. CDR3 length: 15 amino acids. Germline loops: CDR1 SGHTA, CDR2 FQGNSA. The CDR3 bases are TGTGCCAGCACCGCTTCTGGGGCATTCCAAGAGACCCAGTACTTC. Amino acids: CASTASGAFQETQYF.

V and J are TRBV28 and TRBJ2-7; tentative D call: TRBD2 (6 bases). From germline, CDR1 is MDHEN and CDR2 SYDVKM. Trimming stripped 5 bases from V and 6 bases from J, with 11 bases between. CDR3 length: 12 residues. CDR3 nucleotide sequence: TGTGCCAGCAGTACTAGCTCCCTCGAGCAGTACTTC. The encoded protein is CASSTSSLEQYF.

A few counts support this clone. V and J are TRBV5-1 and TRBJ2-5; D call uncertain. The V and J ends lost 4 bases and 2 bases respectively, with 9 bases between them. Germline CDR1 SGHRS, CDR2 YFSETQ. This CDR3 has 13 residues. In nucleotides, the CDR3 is TGCGCCAGCAGCCGGTCGCGGCAAGAGACCCAGTACTTC. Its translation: CASSRSRQETQYF.

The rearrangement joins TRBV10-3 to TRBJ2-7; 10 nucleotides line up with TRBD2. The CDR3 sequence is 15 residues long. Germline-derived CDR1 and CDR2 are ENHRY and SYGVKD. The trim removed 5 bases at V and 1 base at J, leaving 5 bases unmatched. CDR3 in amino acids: CAISPGLAKSYEQYF. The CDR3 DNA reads TGTGCCATCAGTCCGGGACTAGCGAAATCCTACGAGCAGTACTTC.

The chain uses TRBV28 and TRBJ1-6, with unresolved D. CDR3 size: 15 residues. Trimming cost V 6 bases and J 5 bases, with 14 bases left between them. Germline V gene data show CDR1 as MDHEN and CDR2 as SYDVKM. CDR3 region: CASRGRSPDNSPLHF. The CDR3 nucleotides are TGTGCCAGCAGGGGCAGAAGCCCCGATAATTCACCCCTCCACTTT.

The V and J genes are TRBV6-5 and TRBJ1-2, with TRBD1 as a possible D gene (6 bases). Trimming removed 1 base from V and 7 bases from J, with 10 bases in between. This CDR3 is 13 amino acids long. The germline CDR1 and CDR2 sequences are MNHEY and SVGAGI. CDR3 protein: CASSYLDRSGYTF. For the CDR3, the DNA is TGTGCCAGCAGTTACTTAGACAGGAGTGGCTACACCTTC.

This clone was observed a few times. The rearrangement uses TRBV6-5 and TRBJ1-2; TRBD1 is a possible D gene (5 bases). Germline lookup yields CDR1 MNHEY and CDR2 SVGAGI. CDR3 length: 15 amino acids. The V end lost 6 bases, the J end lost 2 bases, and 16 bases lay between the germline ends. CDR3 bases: TGTGCCAGCAGGACTTCCCAACAGGCGAACTATGGCTACACCTTC. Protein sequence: CASRTSQQANYGYTF.

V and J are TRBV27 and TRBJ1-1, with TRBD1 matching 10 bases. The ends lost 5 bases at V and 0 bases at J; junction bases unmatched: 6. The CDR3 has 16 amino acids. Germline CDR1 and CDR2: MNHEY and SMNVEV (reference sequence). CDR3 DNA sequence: TGTGCCAGCAGTCCAAGGGACAGGGGAGTGAACACTGAAGCTTTCTTT. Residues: CASSPRDRGVNTEAFF.

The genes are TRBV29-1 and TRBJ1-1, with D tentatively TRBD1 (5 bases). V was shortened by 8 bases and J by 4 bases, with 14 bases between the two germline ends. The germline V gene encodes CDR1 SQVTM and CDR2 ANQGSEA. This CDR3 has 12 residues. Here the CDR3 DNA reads TGCAGCATGATCGGGGGTCCCACTGAAGCTTTCTTT. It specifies CSMIGGPTEAFF.